These 2 T cell receptor beta chains came from one sample sequenced in a study of blood T cell repertoires in COVID-19. Method: immunoSEQ multiplex PCR; TCRdb's copy keeps in-frame clones and lacks some. The data hold approximately 230,000 clones, with around 88% observed a single time. Input material: PBMCs or T cells enriched from blood (not recorded which). These receptors originate from a woman aged 45-65 years with acute COVID-19.

The V call is TRBV27, the J call TRBJ2-6; D remains ambiguous. Germline assignment: CDR1 MNHEY and CDR2 SMNVEV (reference sequence). V lost 5 bases and J lost 2, with 4 bases in between. The CDR3 has 13 amino acids. CDR3 protein: CASSITGANVLTF. The CDR3 DNA reads TGTGCCAGCAGTATTACTGGGGCCAACGTCCTGACTTTC.

The CDR3 here is CASSKAGATNEKLFF. The CDR3 nucleotides read TGTGCCAGCAGTAAAGCAGGGGCAACTAATGAAAAACTGTTTTTT. This chain uses TRBV28 with TRBJ1-4; D might be TRBD1 (6 bases). CDR3 size: 15 residues. Germline V gene sequence: CDR1 MDHEN, CDR2 SYDVKM. V was clipped by 5 bases and J by 0 bases, with 10 bases between them.